This T cell receptor (beta chain) was sequenced for a study of human CD8 memory T cell subsets. The study's findings and limits: The study found similarly high diversity in stem-like memory and precursor exhausted T cells, unlike effector memory cells. Stem-like memory and precursor exhausted T cell repertoires showed minimal mutual overlap.

Preparation of the TCR beta libraries relied on UMI-labeled 5' RACE. For each CDR3 protein, TCRdb gives one entry from its re-call of the 5' RACE reads, without DNA. This sample's table has some 7,300 distinct CDR3 sequences. This clonotype is deemed medium-sized (0.01 to 0.1%) by its frequency. Its target is unknown. CDR1 SEHNR and CDR2 FQNEAQ come from the germline V gene (reference sequence). This CDR3 contains 13 residues. The authors drew RNA from duplicate vials of some 150,000 sorted CD8+ T cells per subset. V and J are TRBV7-9 and TRBJ1-1; TCRdb outputs TRBD1, but without DNA this stays unchecked. The sample taken for sequencing was CD8+ stem-like memory T cells (TSCM and TCM) sorted from PBMCs. Subset denoted: stem-like memory CD8 T cells (TSTEM), CCR7+ PD-1- TIGIT-. The origin of this receptor is a human donor in good health. The CDR3 region is CASTPNVNTEAFF.